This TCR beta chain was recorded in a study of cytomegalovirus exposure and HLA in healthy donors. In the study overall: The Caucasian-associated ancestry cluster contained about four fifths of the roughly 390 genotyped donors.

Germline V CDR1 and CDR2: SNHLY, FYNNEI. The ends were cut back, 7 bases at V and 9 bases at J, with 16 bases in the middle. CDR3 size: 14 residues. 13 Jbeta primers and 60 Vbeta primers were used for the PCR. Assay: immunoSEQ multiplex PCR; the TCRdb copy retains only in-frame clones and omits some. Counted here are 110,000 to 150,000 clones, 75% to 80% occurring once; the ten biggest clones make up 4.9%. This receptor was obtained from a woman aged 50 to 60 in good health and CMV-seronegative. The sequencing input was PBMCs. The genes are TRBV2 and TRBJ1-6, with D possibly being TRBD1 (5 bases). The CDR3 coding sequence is TGTGCCAGCACCCTAAAGGGGAGGAGTTCACCCCTCCACTTT. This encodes CASTLKGRSSPLHF. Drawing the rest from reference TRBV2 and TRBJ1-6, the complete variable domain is EPEVTQTPSHQVTQMGQEVILRCVPISNHLYFYWYRQILGQKVEFLVSFYNNEISEKSEIFDDQFSVERPDGSNFTLKIRSTKLEDSAMYFCASTLKGRSSPLHFGNGTRLTVT.